A single sample is the source of the 20 T cell receptor beta chains below, sequenced in a study of T cells in localized non-small cell lung cancer. Sequencing was performed with immunoSEQ multiplex PCR; in TCRdb, only in-frame clones are kept and a portion is missing. The table has about 43,000 clones, 90% to 95% seen once. Here the sequenced sample was PBMCs, taken before any cancer treatment. These receptors were collected from a woman aged 35-75 years with stage II lung adenocarcinoma.

This chain connects TRBV29-1 to TRBJ1-2; TRBD1 agrees at 10 bases. The V segment lost 4 bases and the J segment 7 bases; nucleotides outside the gene matches: 0. The CDR3 runs to 11 residues. The V gene's germline CDR1 is SQVTM and CDR2 ANQGSEA. The CDR3 DNA follows: TGCAGCGTTGGGGACAGGGGTGGCTACACCTTC. It codes for CSVGDRGGYTF.

The chain couples TRBV19 to TRBJ2-3; 15 nucleotides align to TRBD2. This CDR3 spans 15 amino acids. CDR1 LNHDA and CDR2 SQIVND come from the germline V gene (reference sequence). The trim removed 6 bases at V and 7 bases at J, leaving 5 bases unmatched. This CDR3 reads CASRPGLAGGYTQYF. The CDR3 DNA is TGTGCCAGTAGGCCGGGACTAGCGGGGGGATATACGCAGTATTTT.

The rearrangement links TRBV7-3 to TRBJ2-2; D is ambiguous. V lost 1 base and J lost 5, with 2 bases in between. Looked up from germline, CDR1 is SGHTA and CDR2 is FQGTGA. CDR3 length: 12 residues. The CDR3 DNA reads as TGTGCCAGCAGCTTAAGTACCGGGGAGCTGTTTTTT. Amino acid sequence: CASSLSTGELFF.

Only one count was recorded for this clone. The chain links TRBV7-9 to TRBJ1-1, with D tentatively TRBD1 (5 bases). V gave up 3 bases and J gave up 9 bases, with 11 bases separating them. The CDR3 runs to 12 residues. In germline, CDR1 is SEHNR, CDR2 FQNEAQ (reference sequence). Written as DNA, the CDR3 is TGTGCCAGCAGCTTCGGAGAGGGGAAAGCTTTCTTT. This encodes CASSFGEGKAFF.

CDR3 protein: CASSPGLAANTGELFF. The DNA for the CDR3 is TGCGCCAGCAGCCCTGGACTAGCGGCCAACACCGGGGAGCTGTTTTTT. The rearrangement joins TRBV5-1 to TRBJ2-2; 10 bases agree with TRBD2. V lost 4 bases, J lost 2 bases, and 5 bases stayed unmatched. This CDR3 is 16 amino acids long. Germline V gene lookup returns CDR1 SGHRS and CDR2 YFSETQ.

V and J are TRBV18 and TRBJ1-1; D is ambiguous. Germline V gives CDR1 KGHSH, CDR2 LQKENI. The CDR3 runs 14 residues. The germline V and J ends were trimmed by 2 bases and 1 base, with 8 bases remaining between them. The CDR3 sequence is CASSPATQNTEAFF. In DNA form, the CDR3 reads TGTGCCAGCTCACCAGCGACACAGAACACTGAAGCTTTCTTT.

This clone was counted only a few times. The V and J genes are TRBV6-5 and TRBJ2-5; tentative D call: TRBD1 (6 bases). Germline values: CDR1 MNHEY, CDR2 SVGAGI. Trimming removed 5 bases at V and 5 bases at J, with 15 bases between. This CDR3 contains 14 residues. The CDR3 DNA reads TGTGCCAGCAGTACAGAACCAGGGGTTGAGACCCAGTACTTC. Amino acid sequence: CASSTEPGVETQYF.

The V call is TRBV5-1, the J call TRBJ2-1, with no clear D. This CDR3 spans 15 amino acids. Germline V gene lookup returns CDR1 SGHRS and CDR2 YFSETQ. V was shortened by 4 bases and J by 8 bases, with 19 bases between the two germline ends. In DNA, the CDR3 is TGCGCCAGCAGCGGCTCTTGGGTAGCAGTCGATGAGCAGTTCTTC. It specifies CASSGSWVAVDEQFF.

V usage is TRBV5-1 and J usage is TRBJ1-2; D ambiguous. Per the germline V gene, CDR1 is SGHRS and CDR2 is YFSETQ. V gave up 1 base and J gave up 0 bases, with 10 bases separating them. The CDR3 contains 15 residues. The CDR3 is CASSLIEGSNYGYTF. CDR3 sequence (DNA): TGCGCCAGCAGCTTGATTGAAGGGTCTAACTATGGCTACACCTTC.

The CDR3 here is CASKDGDGYEQYF. The CDR3 DNA reads TGTGCCAGCAAGGACGGAGATGGCTACGAGCAGTACTTC. V gene TRBV2 combines with J gene TRBJ2-7; the D is unclear. Trimming took 7 bases from V and 3 from J, leaving 13 bases between them. The CDR3 length is 13 residues. CDR1 SNHLY and CDR2 FYNNEI come from the germline V gene. Supplemented by reference TRBV2 and TRBJ2-7, the full variable domain reads EPEVTQTPSHQVTQMGQEVILRCVPISNHLYFYWYRQILGQKVEFLVSFYNNEISEKSEIFDDQFSVERPDGSNFTLKIRSTKLEDSAMYFCASKDGDGYEQYFGPGTRLTVT.

J is TRBJ2-7 and V is TRBV19; D uncertain. CDR3 length: 16 amino acids. Deletions cut 0 bases from V and 2 bases from J, with 14 bases between. Germline V gives CDR1 LNHDA, CDR2 SQIVND (reference sequence). DNA of the CDR3: TGTGCCAGTAGTATAGATGGGCGGTACTACGCCTACGAGCAGTACTTC. Translation: CASSIDGRYYAYEQYF.

The chain couples TRBV11-2 to TRBJ1-1; D perhaps matches TRBD1 (5 bases). The CDR3 contains 13 residues. V was cut by 3 bases and J by 5 bases, with 10 bases left in between. Germline CDR1 reads SGHAT; CDR2 reads FQNNGV. CDR3 in amino acids: CASSLGRETEAFF. DNA for the CDR3: TGTGCCAGCAGCTTGGGCAGGGAGACTGAAGCTTTCTTT. The full variable domain, in which reference TRBV11-2 and TRBJ1-1 provide the parts outside the CDR3, is EAGVAQSPRYKIIEKRQSVAFWCNPISGHATLYWYQQILGQGPKLLIQFQNNGVVDDSQLPKDRFSAERLKGVDSTLKIQPAKLEDSAVYLCASSLGRETEAFFGQGTRLTVV.

This chain connects TRBV6-6 to TRBJ1-2; D is unresolved. V lost 7 bases, J lost 7 bases, and 13 bases lay in between. Germline CDR1 and CDR2: MNHNY and SVGAGI (reference sequence). There are 12 residues in the CDR3. CDR3 nucleotides: TGTGCCAGCAACGACGGCTTCTCTGGCTACACCTTC. Its protein product is CASNDGFSGYTF.

The chain has TRBV10-1 and TRBJ2-5, with TRBD2 as a possible D gene (5 bases). Matching the DNA end better, TRBJ2-7 makes the J call doubtful. The CDR3 contains 12 residues. The germline V gene encodes CDR1 WNHNN and CDR2 SYGVQD (reference sequence). CDR3 in amino acids: CASSDRAGEQYF. The CDR3 region has the DNA TGCGCCAGCAGTGATAGGGCGGGCGAGCAGTACTTC.

This clone appeared a single time. This chain joins TRBV6-5 and TRBJ2-5; D may be TRBD2 (5 bases). The V gene lost 6 bases and the J gene lost 0 bases, with 11 bases spanning the gap. This CDR3 has 14 amino acids. The germline V gene has CDR1 MNHEY and CDR2 SVGAGI. The CDR3 protein is CASRGRRYQETQYF. The CDR3 DNA follows: TGTGCCAGCAGAGGCCGGAGGTACCAAGAGACCCAGTACTTC.

The V gene is TRBV29-1, the J gene TRBJ1-2; possible D gene TRBD1, 5 bases. V gave up 3 bases and J gave up 5 bases, with 7 bases separating them. Germline V lookup: CDR1 SQVTM, CDR2 ANQGSEA. This CDR3 region has 11 residues. CDR3 in amino acids: CSVEWGYGYTF. DNA for the CDR3: TGCAGCGTTGAGTGGGGGTATGGCTACACCTTC.

The chain uses TRBV2 and TRBJ2-7; 8 bases line up with TRBD2. The V and J ends lost 10 bases and 2 bases, in that order; junction bases with no gene match: 10. This CDR3 contains 14 residues. Germline CDR1 reads SNHLY; CDR2 reads FYNNEI. The CDR3 region has the DNA TGTGCCACCAGGAGACTAGCGACCGCCTACGAGCAGTACTTC. The encoded protein is CATRRLATAYEQYF.

V is TRBV7-8 and J is TRBJ2-5; D not certain. Germline V gene sequence: CDR1 SGHVS, CDR2 FQNEAQ. CDR3 length: 11 residues. V lost 5 bases, J lost 10 bases, and 11 bases lay in between. CDR3 sequence reads: CASSRSGIQYF. CDR3 DNA: TGTGCCAGCAGCAGATCAGGAATCCAGTACTTC.

This chain uses TRBV4-1 with TRBJ1-1; a weak D match, TRBD1 (6 bases). CDR1 is MGHRA and CDR2 is YSYEKL in the germline V gene. The CDR3 has 15 amino acids. The ends were cut back, 4 bases at V and 1 base at J, with 13 bases in the middle. The CDR3 sequence is CASSLTGGSNTEAFF. The CDR3 region has the DNA TGCGCCAGCAGCCTTACCGGGGGCTCGAACACTGAAGCTTTCTTT.

The V gene is TRBV27, the J gene TRBJ2-7; 12 bases fit TRBD1. CDR3 size: 12 residues. Per the germline V gene, CDR1 is MNHEY and CDR2 is SMNVEV (reference sequence). The V gene end was trimmed by 11 bases and the J gene end by 5 bases; junction bases not matched to a gene: 4. The CDR3 loop reads CASGTGGNEQYF. CDR3 DNA sequence: TGTGCCTCCGGGACAGGGGGCAACGAGCAGTACTTC.